This is a list of T cell receptor beta chains from one sample in a study of blood T cell repertoires in COVID-19. The repertoire was sequenced with immunoSEQ multiplex PCR; TCRdb's copy has only in-frame clones and lacks some. The sample shows more than 90,000 clones, about 85% of them seen only once. Material for sequencing was peripheral blood. The source is a man aged 40-49 years with acute or convalescent COVID-19. Both conserved end residues are part of each CDR3. Fields, in order: clone size, D gene, J gene, V gene, CDR3 protein, CDR3 DNA. A D gene is named only where the DNA matches it firmly. Not every row has a clone size; where given, it reads once, few, many or a size class.

>-|-|TRBJ2-5|TRBV7-3
CASSLGPHRETQYF
TGTGCCAGCAGCTTAGGGCCCCATCGGGAGACCCAGTACTTC
>-|TRBD1|TRBJ1-5|TRBV27
CASRRGQGGNQPQHF
TGTGCCAGCAGAAGAGGACAGGGAGGGAATCAGCCCCAGCATTTT
>-|TRBD1|TRBJ1-2|TRBV4-1
CASSPHQAGQGEGYTF
TGCGCCAGCAGCCCCCATCAGGCGGGACAGGGGGAAGGCTACACCTTC
>-|-|TRBJ2-1|TRBV12-2
CASRPTGGEQFF
TGTGCAAGTCGCCCCACGGGGGGTGAGCAGTTCTTC
>-|TRBD1|TRBJ2-5|TRBV10-1
CASSPGQGALETQYF
TGCGCCAGCTCTCCGGGACAGGGGGCGTTGGAGACCCAGTACTTC
>-|-|TRBJ2-2|TRBV5-1
CASSLQGTNTGELFF
TGCGCCAGCAGCTTACAGGGTACGAACACCGGGGAGCTGTTTTTT
>-|-|TRBJ1-4|TRBV4-1
CASSQDQATTNEKLFF
TGCGCCAGCAGCCAAGATCAAGCGACAACTAATGAAAAACTGTTTTTT
>-|TRBD2|TRBJ2-5|TRBV5-1
CASSLPGLAGSQYF
TGCGCCAGCAGCCTTCCGGGACTAGCGGGGTCCCAGTACTTC
>-|-|TRBJ2-1|TRBV2
CASSEAVGGYSYNEQFF
TGTGCCAGCAGTGAAGCGGTAGGGGGATACTCCTACAATGAGCAGTTCTTC
>once|-|TRBJ2-2|TRBV14
CASSLDRYTGELFF
TGTGCCAGCAGCCTGGACAGATACACCGGGGAGCTGTTTTTT
>-|TRBD1|TRBJ1-4|TRBV5-5
CASSPRPGTGLEKLFF
TGTGCCAGCAGCCCCCGGCCCGGGACAGGGCTTGAAAAACTGTTTTTT
>-|-|TRBJ2-7|TRBV5-4
CASSTDSYEQYF
TGTGCCAGCAGCACCGACAGCTACGAGCAGTACTTC
>many|-|TRBJ2-3|TRBV21-1
CASSRTRREYF
TGTGCCAGCAGCCGGACTAGGAGGGAGTATTTT
>-|-|TRBJ2-2|TRBV27
CASSFTRTNTGELFF
TGTGCCAGCAGTTTTACGCGCACGAACACCGGGGAGCTGTTTTTT
>-|-|TRBJ1-1|TRBV15
CATSFSPNTEAFF
TGTGCCACCAGTTTCTCCCCGAACACTGAAGCTTTCTTT
>-|-|TRBJ1-3|TRBV28
CASSLPGSSGNTIYF
TGTGCCAGCAGCCTCCCCGGGAGCTCTGGAAACACCATATATTTT
>once|-|TRBJ2-5|TRBV19
CASSRADQETQYF
TGTGCCAGTAGTAGGGCCGACCAAGAGACCCAGTACTTC
>-|-|TRBJ1-2|TRBV6-2/TRBV6-3
CASSSDRDYGYTF
TGTGCCAGCAGCTCCGACAGAGACTATGGCTACACCTTC
>few|TRBD1|TRBJ2-5|TRBV7-9
CASSLDRDRGDTQYF
TGTGCCAGCAGCTTGGACAGGGATAGGGGTGACACCCAGTACTTC
>-|-|TRBJ2-7|TRBV5-4
CASSSPGPPSYEQYF
TGTGCCAGCAGCTCCCCCGGTCCACCCTCCTACGAGCAGTACTTC
>-|-|TRBJ1-1|TRBV19
CATRGPGRHTLNAFF
TGTGCCACCCGGGGTCCGGGGAGACATACACTGAATGCTTTCTTT
>-|TRBD1|TRBJ2-7|TRBV6-6
CASSYSGTDPYEQYF
TGTGCCAGCAGTTATTCCGGGACAGATCCCTACGAGCAGTACTTC
>-|-|TRBJ2-1|TRBV7-6
CASSSAPGPSGEQFF
TGTGCCAGCAGCTCCGCCCCCGGTCCCAGCGGTGAGCAGTTCTTC
>-|-|TRBJ2-3|TRBV6-4
CASSEQGGDTQYF
TGTGCCAGCAGTGAACAGGGCGGGGATACGCAGTATTTT
>-|TRBD1|TRBJ2-4|TRBV7-2
CASSLVTGAPKNIQYF
TGTGCCAGCAGCTTAGTGACAGGGGCGCCCAAAAACATTCAGTACTTC
>-|-|TRBJ2-7|TRBV19
CASSITGRAYEQYF
TGTGCCAGTAGTATAACAGGTAGGGCCTACGAGCAGTACTTC
>-|TRBD1|TRBJ2-3|TRBV27
CASSPKGAWTDTQYF
TGTGCCAGCAGTCCAAAGGGGGCTTGGACAGATACGCAGTATTTT
>-|-|TRBJ1-4|TRBV4-1
CASSQEATTNEKLFF
TGCGCCAGCAGCCAAGAGGCAACAACTAATGAAAAACTGTTTTTT
>-|TRBD1|TRBJ1-4|TRBV5-4
CASSSTGGDEKLFF
TGTGCCAGCAGCTCGACAGGGGGGGATGAAAAACTGTTTTTT
>-|-|TRBJ1-4|TRBV7-2
CASSFSGEKLFF
TGTGCCAGCAGCTTTTCCGGTGAAAAACTGTTTTTT
>-|TRBD1|TRBJ1-6|TRBV9
CASSVAPQRDRNSPLHF
TGTGCCAGCAGCGTAGCACCCCAAAGGGACAGAAATTCACCCCTCCACTTT
>-|-|TRBJ2-5|TRBV18
CASSPLTGTETQYF
TGTGCCAGCTCACCGTTGACTGGTACAGAGACCCAGTACTTC
>few|-|TRBJ1-2|TRBV7-9
CASSPGLNYYGYTF
TGTGCCAGCAGCCCAGGGTTAAACTACTATGGCTACACCTTC
>-|TRBD1|TRBJ1-2|TRBV5-1
CASSLRGPPVDGYTF
TGCGCCAGCAGCTTGAGGGGGCCGCCCGTAGATGGCTACACCTTC
>-|TRBD2|TRBJ2-5|TRBV5-1
CASRSGRGVGETQYF
TGCGCCAGCAGAAGCGGGAGAGGGGTAGGAGAGACCCAGTACTTC
>-|TRBD2|TRBJ2-7|TRBV27
CASRPGLAGYEQYF
TGTGCCAGCAGGCCGGGACTAGCGGGGTACGAGCAGTACTTC
>-|-|TRBJ2-5|TRBV11-2
CASSFRQGGETQYF
TGTGCCAGCAGCTTCCGGCAGGGAGGTGAGACCCAGTACTTC